Listed below are T cell receptor beta chains from one sample, sequenced in a study of T cell changes during pregnancy in multiple sclerosis. The table came from immunoSEQ multiplex PCR; TCRdb's copy has only in-frame clones and leaves some out. This table holds about 40,000 clones, roughly 85% found once. Specimen: CD4+ T cells from peripheral blood mononuclear cells, collected after pregnancy. Receptor source: a female donor with multiple sclerosis, enrolled in a pregnancy study. Each CDR3 is given with its conserved first and last residue. D genes are given only for firm matches. Size tells how often a clone was seen (once, few, many) or the class of an expanded clone, and some rows leave it out.

clone_size	d_call	v_call	j_call	cdr3_nt	cdr3_aa
-	-	TRBV5-1	TRBJ1-3	TGCGCCAGCAGCTTGCCGGGAGCGGGGAACACCATATATTTT	CASSLPGAGNTIYF
-	TRBD1	TRBV18	TRBJ2-2	TGTGCCAGCTCACCTCTGGACAGGACAATTTACACCGGGGAGCTGTTTTTT	CASSPLDRTIYTGELFF
once	-	TRBV15	TRBJ1-2	TGTGCCACCAGCAGAATCGAGGGAGGCTATGGCTACACCTTC	CATSRIEGGYGYTF
-	TRBD2	TRBV30	TRBJ2-3	TGTGCCTGGAGTCTTGGCGGGGGGGCCGGAGATACGCAGTATTTT	CAWSLGGGAGDTQYF
-	-	TRBV19	TRBJ1-6	TGTGCCAGTAACGGCGGGGTCTCCTATAATTCACCCCTCCACTTT	CASNGGVSYNSPLHF
-	TRBD1	TRBV18	TRBJ2-5	TGTGCCAGCTCCCGGGACAGCCGCCAAGAGACCCAGTACTTC	CASSRDSRQETQYF
-	-	TRBV4-3	TRBJ1-1	TGCGCCAGCAGCCAAGAACCGGAGAGGACTGAAGCTTTCTTT	CASSQEPERTEAFF
once	-	TRBV2	TRBJ1-1	TGTGCCAGCAGTTACCTGGGGGCCCCGAACACTGAAGCTTTCTTT	CASSYLGAPNTEAFF
-	TRBD1	TRBV5-1	TRBJ1-2	TGCGCCAGCAGCTTGGGGGACAGGAGCTATGGCTACACCTTC	CASSLGDRSYGYTF
-	-	TRBV27	TRBJ1-1	TGTGCCAGCAAGTTTTGGGAGAGGGACACTGAAGCTTTCTTT	CASKFWERDTEAFF
-	-	TRBV19	TRBJ1-2	TGTGCCAGTAGTACCTCTCCGGGACACGCGAGTTATGGCTACACCTTC	CASSTSPGHASYGYTF
-	TRBD2	TRBV27	TRBJ2-1	TGTGCCAGCAGTCTCCGGGCGGGGGGGGAAACTGAGCAGTTCTTC	CASSLRAGGETEQFF
-	-	TRBV27	TRBJ2-7	TGTGCCAGCAGTCCGAGGTTCGGGGGGCGGCTAGGGGAGCAGTACTTC	CASSPRFGGRLGEQYF
once	-	TRBV27	TRBJ1-2	TGTGCCAGCAGTTTCCGACGGGGCTATGGCTACACCTTC	CASSFRRGYGYTF
-	-	TRBV5-6	TRBJ2-7	TGTGCCAGCAGCTTGTCAGTGTTCTACGAGCAGTACTTC	CASSLSVFYEQYF
-	-	TRBV29-1	TRBJ1-2	TGCAGCGTTGCCCAGGCGTCTGACTATGGCTACACCTTC	CSVAQASDYGYTF
-	TRBD1	TRBV5-5	TRBJ1-1	TGTGCCAGCAGCTTGGCGTACAGGGGGTCATCTGAAGCTTTCTTT	CASSLAYRGSSEAFF
-	-	TRBV23-1	TRBJ1-5	TGCGCCAGCAGTCAATACGGGGGGGGCAATCAGCCCCAGCATTTT	CASSQYGGGNQPQHF
-	TRBD1	TRBV28	TRBJ1-6	TGTGCCAGCAGTTTATGGGTAGACGGACAGGAATCCCTCCACTTT	CASSLWVDGQESLHF
-	TRBD2	TRBV7-8	TRBJ2-3	TGTGCCAGCAGCTTAGGGGGACTAGCGGGGGGTGGGTATTTT	CASSLGGLAGGGYF
few	-	TRBV30	TRBJ1-2	TGTGCCTGGACTTCCGGGACAAATGGCTACACCTTC	CAWTSGTNGYTF
-	-	TRBV6-5	TRBJ2-2	TGTGCCAGCAGCTCCGGGACGAACACCGGGGAGCTGTTTTTT	CASSSGTNTGELFF
-	-	TRBV5-1	TRBJ2-7	TGCGCCAGCAGCTTGGTTTCTGGAGACTACGAGCAGTACTTC	CASSLVSGDYEQYF
once	-	TRBV13	TRBJ2-3	TGTGCCAGCAGCTCACACGCAGATACGCAGTATTTT	CASSSHADTQYF
-	-	TRBV10-3	TRBJ2-1	TGTGCCATCAGTGGAGCACAGGGCAATGAGCAGTTCTTC	CAISGAQGNEQFF
-	-	TRBV6-5	TRBJ2-2	TGTGCCAGCAGTTACGGGGGCTCCGGCACCGGGGAGCTGTTTTTT	CASSYGGSGTGELFF
-	TRBD1	TRBV5-1	TRBJ2-2	TGCGCCAGCAGCTTGGCCCGGACAGGGGGCGGCGGGGAGCTGTTTTTT	CASSLARTGGGGELFF
-	-	TRBV18	TRBJ1-1	TGTGCCAGCTCACCGGAGTCCGCGGAAGGAACTGAAGCTTTCTTT	CASSPESAEGTEAFF
few	-	TRBV4-1	TRBJ2-3	TGCGCCAGCAGCCCAACTTTCCGTCCGCGGGATACGCAGTATTTT	CASSPTFRPRDTQYF
once	-	TRBV6-5	TRBJ1-5	TGTGCCAGCTCACTATACGGGGGTCAGCCCCAGCATTTT	CASSLYGGQPQHF
-	TRBD1	TRBV19	TRBJ1-6	TGTGCCAGTACCCCGACAGGGGGCTACTCACCCCTCCACTTT	CASTPTGGYSPLHF
once	-	TRBV5-1	TRBJ2-1	TGCGCCAGCAGCTTGAACTCGGCTAGCGAGGATGAGCAGTTCTTC	CASSLNSASEDEQFF
medium-sized	-	TRBV5-6	TRBJ1-1	TGTGCCAGCAGCTCTATTCCCCCTAGGTCGGACTATAGCACTGAAGCTTTCTTT	CASSSIPPRSDYSTEAFF
-	-	TRBV30	TRBJ1-5	TGTGCCTGGAGTGCCCAACCAAACCCGCCGGGGTATCGCAATCAGCCCCAGCATTTT	CAWSAQPNPPGYRNQPQHF
-	TRBD2	TRBV11-2	TRBJ2-7	TGTGCCAGCAGCTTAGGTCCTAAGAGCGGGGGGGCCGGCGAGCAGTACTTC	CASSLGPKSGGAGEQYF
-	-	TRBV19	TRBJ2-2	TGTGCCAGTAGTATCTGGCAGGGCCCCGGGGAGCTGTTTTTT	CASSIWQGPGELFF
-	TRBD2	TRBV7-9	TRBJ2-7	TGTGCCAGCAGCTTACTAGCGGGGGGCTGGGAGCAGTACTTC	CASSLLAGGWEQYF
-	TRBD2	TRBV27	TRBJ2-3	TGTCGTACTCCGGGGGGGGGCACAGATACGCAGTATTTT	CRTPGGGTDTQYF
-	-	TRBV10-3	TRBJ1-1	TGTGCCATCTCCGGCGACGGGGAAGCTTTCTTT	CAISGDGEAFF